The clone carrying this T cell receptor (beta chain) was seen a single time. V shed 8 bases and J shed 3 bases, with 10 bases lying between them. The CDR3 consists of 13 residues. CDR1 and CDR2 from the germline V gene are SGHVS and FNYEAQ. These data originate in a study of technical replicates of blood from a handful of donors. TCRdb keeps only in-frame clones here, not all; method: immunoSEQ multiplex PCR. The sample shows approximately 85,000 clones, around 92% of them seen only once. The chain is built from TRBV7-6 and TRBJ1-4; D unresolved. This TCR was recovered from a human donor in good health. The specimen sequenced was T cells isolated from PBMCs. The chain's CDR3 is CASGKEANEKLFF. CDR3 DNA sequence: TGTGCCAGCGGAAAGGAGGCTAATGAAAAACTGTTTTTT.